This T cell receptor beta chain was sequenced in a study of blood T cell repertoires in COVID-19. In the study overall: Samples representing acute and convalescent COVID-19 were sourced from the United States, Italy and Spain. T cells, B-cell-depleted T cells, or PBMCs provided the cDNA or gDNA that served as material.

This table comes from immunoSEQ multiplex PCR, and its TCRdb copy is limited to in-frame clones, with some not included. The table has about 150,000 clones, 75% to 90% seen once. Study members were between roughly 18 and 90 years old and lived in fewer than 30 US regions. In assigning cohorts, the study relied on participant-reported clinical history. Trimming shortened V by 7 bases and J by 2 bases, and 15 bases separated the two germline ends. The CDR3 has 15 residues. Per germline, CDR1 MNHEY and CDR2 SMNVEV (reference sequence). The V and J genes are TRBV27 and TRBJ1-5; D is perhaps TRBD1 (6 bases). The receptor was isolated from a middle-aged woman who had been exposed to COVID-19. Sequencing was done on a sample of PBMCs or T cells enriched from blood (not recorded which). CDR3 bases: TGTGCCAGCAATCCTTCGGGGGGCCGCAATCAGCCCCAGCATTTT. Translated: CASNPSGGRNQPQHF.